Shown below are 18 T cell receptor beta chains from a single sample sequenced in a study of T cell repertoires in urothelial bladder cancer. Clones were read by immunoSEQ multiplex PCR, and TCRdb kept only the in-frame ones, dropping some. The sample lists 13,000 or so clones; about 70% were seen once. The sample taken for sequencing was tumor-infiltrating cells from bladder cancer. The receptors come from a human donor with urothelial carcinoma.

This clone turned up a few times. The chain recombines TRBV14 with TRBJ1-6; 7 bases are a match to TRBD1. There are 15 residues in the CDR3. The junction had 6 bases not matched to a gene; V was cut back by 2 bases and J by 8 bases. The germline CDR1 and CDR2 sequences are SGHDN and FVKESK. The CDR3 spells CASSQSGQLYSPLHF. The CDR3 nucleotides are TGTGCCAGCAGCCAATCGGGACAGCTGTATTCACCCCTCCACTTT.

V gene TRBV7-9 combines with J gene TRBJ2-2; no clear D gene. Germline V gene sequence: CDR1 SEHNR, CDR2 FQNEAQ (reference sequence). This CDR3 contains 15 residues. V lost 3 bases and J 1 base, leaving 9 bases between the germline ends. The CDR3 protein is CASSLVGLNTGELFF. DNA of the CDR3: TGTGCCAGCAGCTTGGTAGGGTTGAACACCGGGGAGCTGTTTTTT.

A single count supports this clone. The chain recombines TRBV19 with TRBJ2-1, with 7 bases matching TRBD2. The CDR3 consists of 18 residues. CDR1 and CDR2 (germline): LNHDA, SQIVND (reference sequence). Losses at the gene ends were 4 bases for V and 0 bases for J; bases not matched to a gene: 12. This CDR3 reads CASSKYGLGGSSYNEQFF. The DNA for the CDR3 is TGTGCCAGTAGTAAATATGGCTTGGGGGGGTCCTCCTACAATGAGCAGTTCTTC.

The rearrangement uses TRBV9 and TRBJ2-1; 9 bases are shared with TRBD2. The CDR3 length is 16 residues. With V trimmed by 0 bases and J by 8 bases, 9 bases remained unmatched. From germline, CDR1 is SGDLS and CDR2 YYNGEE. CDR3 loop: CASSVVGRGGTDEQFF. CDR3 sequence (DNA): TGTGCCAGCAGCGTAGTTGGGCGGGGGGGCACGGATGAGCAGTTCTTC. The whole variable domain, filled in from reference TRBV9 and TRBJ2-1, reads DSGVTQTPKHLITATGQRVTLRCSPRSGDLSVYWYQQSLDQGLQFLIQYYNGEERAKGNILERFSAQQFPDLHSELNLSSLELGDSALYFCASSVVGRGGTDEQFFGPGTRLTVL.

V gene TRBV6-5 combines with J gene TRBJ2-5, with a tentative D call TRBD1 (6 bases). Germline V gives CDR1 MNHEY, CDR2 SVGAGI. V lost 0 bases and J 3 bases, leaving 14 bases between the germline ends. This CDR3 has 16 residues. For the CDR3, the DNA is TGTGCCAGCAGTTACTCTCCGGATAAGGGGGAAGAGACCCAGTACTTC. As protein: CASSYSPDKGEETQYF.

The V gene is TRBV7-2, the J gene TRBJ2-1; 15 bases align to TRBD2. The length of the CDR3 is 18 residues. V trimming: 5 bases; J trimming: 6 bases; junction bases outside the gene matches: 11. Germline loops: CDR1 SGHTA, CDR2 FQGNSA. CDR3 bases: TGTGCCAGCAGCGAGGGACTAGCGGGGGGTGCTAGGCGCAATGAGCAGTTCTTC. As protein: CASSEGLAGGARRNEQFF.

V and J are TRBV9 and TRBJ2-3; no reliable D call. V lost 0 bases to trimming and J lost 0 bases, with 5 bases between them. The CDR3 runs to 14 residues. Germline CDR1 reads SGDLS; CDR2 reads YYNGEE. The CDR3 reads CASSVDRSTDTQYF. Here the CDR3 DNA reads TGTGCCAGCAGCGTAGACCGTAGCACAGATACGCAGTATTTT.

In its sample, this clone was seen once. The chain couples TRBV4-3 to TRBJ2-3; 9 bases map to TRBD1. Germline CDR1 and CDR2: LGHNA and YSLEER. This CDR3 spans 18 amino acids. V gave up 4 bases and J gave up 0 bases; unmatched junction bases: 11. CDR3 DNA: TGCGCCAGCAGCCGAACAGGGGGCGGTGGAATAAGCACAGATACGCAGTATTTT. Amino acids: CASSRTGGGGISTDTQYF.

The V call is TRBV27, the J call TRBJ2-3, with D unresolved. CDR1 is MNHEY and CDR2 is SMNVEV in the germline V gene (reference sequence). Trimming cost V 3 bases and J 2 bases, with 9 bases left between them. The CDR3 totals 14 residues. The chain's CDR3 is CASSFGPVTDTQYF. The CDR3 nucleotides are TGTGCCAGCAGTTTTGGGCCAGTCACAGATACGCAGTATTTT.

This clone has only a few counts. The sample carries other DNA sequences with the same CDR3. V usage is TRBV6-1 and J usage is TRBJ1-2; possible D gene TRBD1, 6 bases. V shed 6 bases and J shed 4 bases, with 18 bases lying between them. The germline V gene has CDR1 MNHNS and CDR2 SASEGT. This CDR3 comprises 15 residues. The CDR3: CASRDTGWGGYGYTF. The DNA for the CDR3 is TGTGCCAGCAGGGATACAGGGTGGGGCGGCTATGGCTACACCTTC.

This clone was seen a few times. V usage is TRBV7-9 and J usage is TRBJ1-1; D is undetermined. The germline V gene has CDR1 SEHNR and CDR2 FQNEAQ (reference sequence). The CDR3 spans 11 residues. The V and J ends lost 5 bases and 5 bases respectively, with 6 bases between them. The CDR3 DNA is TGTGCCAGCAGCGAGAAAACTGAAGCTTTCTTT. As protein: CASSEKTEAFF.

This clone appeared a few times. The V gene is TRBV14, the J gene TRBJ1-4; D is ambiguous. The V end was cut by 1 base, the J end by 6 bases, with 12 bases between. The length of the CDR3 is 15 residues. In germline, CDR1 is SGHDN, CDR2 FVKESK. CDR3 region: CASSQASMSHEKLFF. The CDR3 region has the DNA TGTGCCAGCAGCCAAGCGTCGATGAGCCATGAAAAACTGTTTTTT.

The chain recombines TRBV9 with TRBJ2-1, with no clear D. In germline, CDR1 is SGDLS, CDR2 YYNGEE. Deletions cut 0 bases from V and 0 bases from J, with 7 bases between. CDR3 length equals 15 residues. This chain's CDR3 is CASSVEPSSYNEQFF. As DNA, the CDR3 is TGTGCCAGCAGCGTAGAACCGAGCTCCTACAATGAGCAGTTCTTC.

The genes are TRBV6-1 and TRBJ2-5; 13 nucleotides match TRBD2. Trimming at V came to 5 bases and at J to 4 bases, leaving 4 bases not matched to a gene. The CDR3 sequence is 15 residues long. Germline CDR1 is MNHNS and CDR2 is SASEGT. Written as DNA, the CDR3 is TGTGCCAGCAGTACGACTAGCGGGGGGTTAGAGACCCAGTACTTC. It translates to CASSTTSGGLETQYF.

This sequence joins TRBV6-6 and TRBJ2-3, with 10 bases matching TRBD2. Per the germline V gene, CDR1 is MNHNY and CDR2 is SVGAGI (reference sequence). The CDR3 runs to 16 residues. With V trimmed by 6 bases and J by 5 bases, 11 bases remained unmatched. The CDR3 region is CASSLIGSGGEDTQYF. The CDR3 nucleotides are TGTGCCAGCAGCCTCATAGGGAGCGGGGGGGAAGATACGCAGTATTTT.

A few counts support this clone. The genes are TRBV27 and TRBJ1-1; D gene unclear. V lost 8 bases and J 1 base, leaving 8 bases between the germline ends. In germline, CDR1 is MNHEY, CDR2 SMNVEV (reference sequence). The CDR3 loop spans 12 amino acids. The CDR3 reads CASGRQNTEAFF. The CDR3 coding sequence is TGTGCCAGCGGTCGACAGAACACTGAAGCTTTCTTT.

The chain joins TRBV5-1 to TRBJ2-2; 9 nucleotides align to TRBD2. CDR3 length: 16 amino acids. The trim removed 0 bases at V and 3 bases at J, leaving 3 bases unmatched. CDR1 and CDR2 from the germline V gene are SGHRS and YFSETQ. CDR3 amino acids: CASSLDRGGDTGELFF. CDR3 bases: TGCGCCAGCAGCTTGGATCGCGGGGGGGACACCGGGGAGCTGTTTTTT.

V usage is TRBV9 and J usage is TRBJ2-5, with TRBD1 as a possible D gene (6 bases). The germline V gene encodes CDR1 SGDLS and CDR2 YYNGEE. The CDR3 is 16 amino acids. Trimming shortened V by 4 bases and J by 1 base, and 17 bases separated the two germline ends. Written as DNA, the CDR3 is TGTGCCAGCAGCCCGCAGGGGTTTGTGGCCCAAGAGACCCAGTACTTC. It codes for CASSPQGFVAQETQYF.